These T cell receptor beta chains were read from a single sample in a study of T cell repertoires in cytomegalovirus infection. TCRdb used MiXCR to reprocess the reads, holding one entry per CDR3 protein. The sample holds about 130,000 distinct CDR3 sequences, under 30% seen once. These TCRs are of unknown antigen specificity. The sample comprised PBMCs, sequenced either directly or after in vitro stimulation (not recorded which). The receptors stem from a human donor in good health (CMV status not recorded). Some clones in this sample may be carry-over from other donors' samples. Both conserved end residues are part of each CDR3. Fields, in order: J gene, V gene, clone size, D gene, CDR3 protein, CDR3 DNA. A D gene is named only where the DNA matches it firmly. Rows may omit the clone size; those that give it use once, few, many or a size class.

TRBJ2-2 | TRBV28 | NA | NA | CASSLSSVGGELFF | TGTGCCAGCAGCCTCTCTAGCGTAGGCGGGGAGCTGTTTTTT
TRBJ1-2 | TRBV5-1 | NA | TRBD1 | CASSPDRDPGGYTF | TGCGCCAGCAGCCCGGACAGGGATCCCGGTGGCTACACCTTC
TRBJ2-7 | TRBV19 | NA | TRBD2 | CASNPSGSPYEQYF | TGTGCCAGTAACCCTAGCGGTTCCCCCTACGAGCAGTACTTC
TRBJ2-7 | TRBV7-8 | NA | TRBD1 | CASSYTGTGIYEQYF | TGTGCCAGCAGCTATACCGGGACAGGGATCTACGAGCAGTACTTC
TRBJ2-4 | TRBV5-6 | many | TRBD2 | CASSLRLAGDVAKNIQYF | TGTGCCAGCAGCTTAAGACTAGCGGGAGACGTAGCCAAAAACATTCAGTACTTC
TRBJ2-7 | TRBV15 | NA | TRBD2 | CAVKLAVSYEQYF | TGTGCCGTCAAACTAGCGGTCTCCTACGAGCAGTACTTC
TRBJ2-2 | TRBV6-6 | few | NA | CASSYPRSGELFF | TGTGCCAGCAGTTACCCCCGCTCCGGGGAGCTGTTTTTT
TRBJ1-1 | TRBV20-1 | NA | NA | CSAVPTVNTEAFF | TGCAGTGCGGTCCCTACAGTGAACACTGAAGCTTTCTTT
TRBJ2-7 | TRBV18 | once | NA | CASSPRHRYEQYF | TGTGCCAGCTCACCAAGGCACCGCTACGAGCAGTACTTC
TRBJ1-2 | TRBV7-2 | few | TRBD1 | CASSLGQGWSNYGYTF | TGTGCCAGCAGCCTGGGACAGGGATGGAGTAACTATGGCTACACCTTC
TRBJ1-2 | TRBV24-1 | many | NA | CATGADKDKGYTF | TGTGCCACCGGGGCTGACAAAGACAAGGGCTACACCTTC
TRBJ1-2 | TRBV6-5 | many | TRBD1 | CASSSPGQANYGYTF | TGTGCCAGCAGTTCACCGGGACAGGCTAACTATGGCTACACCTTC
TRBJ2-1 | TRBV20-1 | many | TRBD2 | CSASDASGVTNEQFF | TGCAGTGCCTCAGATGCTAGCGGGGTTACAAATGAGCAGTTCTTC
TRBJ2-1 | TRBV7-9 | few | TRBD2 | CASSWGRWTRSGINEQFF | TGTGCCAGCAGTTGGGGTAGATGGACCCGTAGCGGGATCAATGAGCAGTTCTTC
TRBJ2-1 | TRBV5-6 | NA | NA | CASSRPGRLGNEQFF | TGTGCCAGCAGCCGCCCAGGGAGATTGGGCAATGAGCAGTTCTTC
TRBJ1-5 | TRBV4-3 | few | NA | CASSQKNRDQPQHF | TGCGCCAGCAGCCAAAAAAACAGGGATCAGCCCCAGCATTTT
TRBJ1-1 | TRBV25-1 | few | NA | CASSDGGPQWAFF | TGTGCCAGCAGTGATGGGGGGCCCCAATGGGCTTTCTTT
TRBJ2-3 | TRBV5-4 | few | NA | CASSFASGFTDTQYF | TGTGCCAGCAGCTTCGCAAGCGGTTTCACAGATACGCAGTATTTT
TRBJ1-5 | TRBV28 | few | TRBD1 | CASSSPGGGQPQHF | TGTGCCAGCAGTTCCCCAGGGGGCGGTCAGCCCCAGCATTTT
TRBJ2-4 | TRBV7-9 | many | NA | CASSSGHLKNIQYF | TGTGCCAGCAGCTCGGGACATCTCAAAAACATTCAGTACTTC
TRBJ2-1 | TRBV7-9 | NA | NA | CASSLTGGAQEQFF | TGTGCCAGCAGCTTAACGGGTGGTGCGCAGGAGCAGTTCTTC
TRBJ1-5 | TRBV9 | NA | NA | CASSREPGGPQHF | TGTGCCAGCAGCAGGGAACCCGGTGGGCCCCAGCATTTT
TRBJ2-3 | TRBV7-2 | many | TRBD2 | CASSPRTSGSGDTQYF | TGTGCCAGCAGCCCCCGGACTAGCGGGAGTGGAGATACGCAGTATTTT
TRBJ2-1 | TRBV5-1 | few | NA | CASSLVESNEQFF | TGCGCCAGCAGCCTTGTGGAGAGTAATGAGCAGTTCTTC
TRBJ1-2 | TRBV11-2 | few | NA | CASSLGVVNYGYTF | TGTGCCAGCAGCTTAGGGGTGGTGAACTATGGCTACACCTTC
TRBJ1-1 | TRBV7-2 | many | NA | CASSRQANTEAFF | TGTGCCAGCAGCCGTCAGGCGAACACTGAAGCTTTCTTT
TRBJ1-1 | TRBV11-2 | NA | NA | CASSSLKGRAEAFF | TGTGCCAGCAGCTCCCTGAAGGGGCGGGCTGAAGCTTTCTTT
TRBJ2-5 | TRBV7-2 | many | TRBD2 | CASSPHSGRRGETQYF | TGTGCCAGCAGCCCCCATAGCGGGAGACGGGGAGAGACCCAGTACTTC
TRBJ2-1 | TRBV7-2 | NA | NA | CASSPTMIWGHNEQFF | TGTGCCAGCTCGCCGACCATGATCTGGGGGCACAATGAGCAGTTCTTC
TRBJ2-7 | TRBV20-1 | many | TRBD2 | CSAPGTSGDSSYEQYF | TGCAGTGCTCCCGGGACTAGCGGGGATAGCTCCTACGAGCAGTACTTC
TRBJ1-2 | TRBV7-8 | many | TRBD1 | CASSHNRDRGLNDGYTF | TGTGCCAGCAGCCACAATCGGGACAGGGGGCTAAATGATGGCTACACCTTC
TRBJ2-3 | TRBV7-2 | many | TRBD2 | CASSLYLSGRIDTQYF | TGTGCCAGCAGCTTATATCTGAGCGGGAGGATAGATACGCAGTATTTT
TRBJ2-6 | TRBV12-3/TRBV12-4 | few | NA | CASRPGDTSGANVLTF | TGTGCCAGCAGGCCCGGGGACACCTCTGGGGCCAACGTCCTGACTTTC
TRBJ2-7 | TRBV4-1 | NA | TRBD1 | CASSQGSGGYEQYF | TGCGCCAGCAGCCAAGGATCAGGGGGCTACGAGCAGTACTTC
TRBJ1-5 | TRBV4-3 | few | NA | CASSQSEGIRGQPQHF | TGCGCCAGCAGCCAATCGGAGGGAATCAGGGGTCAGCCCCAGCATTTT
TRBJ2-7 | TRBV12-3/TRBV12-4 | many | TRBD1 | CASSLGQGREQYF | TGTGCCAGCAGTTTAGGACAGGGTAGGGAGCAGTACTTC
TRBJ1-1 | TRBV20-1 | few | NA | CSASWNTEAFF | TGCAGTGCTTCCTGGAACACTGAAGCTTTCTTT
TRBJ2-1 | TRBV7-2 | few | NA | CASSLVLRRNNEQFF | TGTGCCAGCAGCTTAGTCTTGCGGAGAAACAATGAGCAGTTCTTC
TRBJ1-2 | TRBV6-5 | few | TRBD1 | CASSYAQGARGYTF | TGTGCCAGCAGTTACGCACAGGGGGCTCGGGGCTACACCTTC
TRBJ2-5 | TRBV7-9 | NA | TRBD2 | CASSRRGEGAETQYF | TGTGCCAGCAGCCGCCGAGGGGAGGGAGCAGAGACCCAGTACTTC
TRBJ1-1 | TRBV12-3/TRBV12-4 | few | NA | CASSFPPQGGGEAFF | TGTGCCAGCAGTTTCCCCCCGCAGGGTGGAGGTGAAGCTTTCTTT